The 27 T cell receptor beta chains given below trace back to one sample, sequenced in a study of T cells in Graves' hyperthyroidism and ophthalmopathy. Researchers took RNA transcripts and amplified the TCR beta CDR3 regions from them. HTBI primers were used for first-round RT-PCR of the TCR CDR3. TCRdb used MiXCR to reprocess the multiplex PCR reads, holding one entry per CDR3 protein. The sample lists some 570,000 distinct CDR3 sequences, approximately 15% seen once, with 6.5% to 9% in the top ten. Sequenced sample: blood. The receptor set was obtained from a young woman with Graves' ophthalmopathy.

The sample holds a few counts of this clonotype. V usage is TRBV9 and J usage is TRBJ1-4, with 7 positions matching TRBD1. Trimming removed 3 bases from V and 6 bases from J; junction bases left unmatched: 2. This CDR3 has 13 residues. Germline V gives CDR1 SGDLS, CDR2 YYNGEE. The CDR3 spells CASSEGGDEKLFF. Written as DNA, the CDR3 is TGTGCCAGCAGCGAAGGGGGCGATGAAAAACTGTTTTTT.

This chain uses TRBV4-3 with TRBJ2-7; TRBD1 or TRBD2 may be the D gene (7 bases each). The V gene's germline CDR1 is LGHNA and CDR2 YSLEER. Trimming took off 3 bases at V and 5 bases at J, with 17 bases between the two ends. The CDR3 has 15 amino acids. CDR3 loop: CASSQGGTVTNEQYF. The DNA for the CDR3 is TGCGCCAGCAGCCAGGGGGGGACAGTGACGAACGAGCAGTACTTC.

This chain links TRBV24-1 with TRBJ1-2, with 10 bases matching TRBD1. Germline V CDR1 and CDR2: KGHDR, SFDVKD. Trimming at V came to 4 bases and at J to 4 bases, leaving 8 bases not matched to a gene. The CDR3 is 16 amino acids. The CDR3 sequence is CATSEETGGYGYGYTF. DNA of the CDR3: TGTGCCACCAGTGAGGAGACAGGGGGCTACGGCTATGGCTACACCTTC.

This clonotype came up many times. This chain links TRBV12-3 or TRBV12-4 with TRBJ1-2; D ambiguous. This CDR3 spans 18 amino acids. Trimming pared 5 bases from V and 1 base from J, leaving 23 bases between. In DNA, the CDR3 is TGTGCCAGCAGTCGCCACATCATAGGCAGTTCCAATAACTATGGCTACACCTTC. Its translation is CASSRHIIGSSNNYGYTF.

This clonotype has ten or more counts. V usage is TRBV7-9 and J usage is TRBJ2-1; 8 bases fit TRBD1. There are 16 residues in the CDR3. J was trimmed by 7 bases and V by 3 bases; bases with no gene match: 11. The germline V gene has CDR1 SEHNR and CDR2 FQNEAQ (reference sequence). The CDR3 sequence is CASSLITTGGWNEQFF. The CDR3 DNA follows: TGTGCCAGCAGCTTGATAACCACAGGGGGTTGGAATGAGCAGTTCTTC.

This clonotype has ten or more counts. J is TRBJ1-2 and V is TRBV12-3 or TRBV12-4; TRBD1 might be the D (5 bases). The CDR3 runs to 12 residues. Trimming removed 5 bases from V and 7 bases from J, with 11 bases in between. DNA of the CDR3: TGTGCCAGCAGTCTTCGGGACGGTGGCTACACCTTC. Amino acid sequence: CASSLRDGGYTF.

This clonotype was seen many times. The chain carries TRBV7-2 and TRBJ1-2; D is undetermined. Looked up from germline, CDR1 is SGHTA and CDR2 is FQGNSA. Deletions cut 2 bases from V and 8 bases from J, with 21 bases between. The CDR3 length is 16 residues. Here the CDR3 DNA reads TGTGCCAGCAGCTTACGCCCCGCGGCTCAAGATCGGGGCTACACCTTC. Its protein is CASSLRPAAQDRGYTF.

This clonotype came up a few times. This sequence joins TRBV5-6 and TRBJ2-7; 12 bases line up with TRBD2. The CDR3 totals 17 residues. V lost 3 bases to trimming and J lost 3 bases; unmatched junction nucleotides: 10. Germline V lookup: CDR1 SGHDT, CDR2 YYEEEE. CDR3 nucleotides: TGTGCCAGCAGCTCAATGAGACTAGCGGGAGAGATCTACGAGCAGTACTTC. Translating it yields CASSSMRLAGEIYEQYF. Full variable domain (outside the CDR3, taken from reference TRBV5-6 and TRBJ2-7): DAGVTQSPTHLIKTRGQQVTLRCSPKSGHDTVSWYQQALGQGPQFIFQYYEEEERQRGNFPDRFSGHQFPNYSSELNVNALLLGDSALYLCASSSMRLAGEIYEQYFGPGTRLTVT.

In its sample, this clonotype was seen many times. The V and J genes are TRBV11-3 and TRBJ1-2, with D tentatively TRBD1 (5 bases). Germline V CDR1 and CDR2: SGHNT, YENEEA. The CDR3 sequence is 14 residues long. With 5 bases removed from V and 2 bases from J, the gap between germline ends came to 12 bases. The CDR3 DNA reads TGTGCCAGCAGCGGGGACTCCCCCAACTATGGCTACACCTTC. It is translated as CASSGDSPNYGYTF.

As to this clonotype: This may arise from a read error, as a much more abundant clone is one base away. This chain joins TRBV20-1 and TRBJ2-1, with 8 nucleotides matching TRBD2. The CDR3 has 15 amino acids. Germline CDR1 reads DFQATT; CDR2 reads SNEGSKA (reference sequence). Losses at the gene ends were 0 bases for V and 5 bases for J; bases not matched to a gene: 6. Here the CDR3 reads CSARDVTSGHNEQFF. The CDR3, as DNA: TGCAGTGCTAGAGATGTCACTAGCGGCCACAATGAGCAGTTCTTC.

CDR3 amino acids: CAGGALNEQYF. DNA for the CDR3: TGTGCCGGCGGAGCACTCAACGAGCAGTACTTC. The chain combines TRBV6-4 with TRBJ2-7; D remains unclear. This CDR3 has 11 amino acids. Germline V lookup: CDR1 MRHNA, CDR2 SNTAGT. The germline V and J ends were trimmed by 11 bases and 5 bases, with 13 bases remaining between them.

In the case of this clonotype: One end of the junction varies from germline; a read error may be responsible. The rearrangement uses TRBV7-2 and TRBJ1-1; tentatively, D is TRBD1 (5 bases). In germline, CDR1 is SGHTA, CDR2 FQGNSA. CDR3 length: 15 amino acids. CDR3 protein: CASSQAGIGGTEAFF. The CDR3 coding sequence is TGCGCCAGCAGCCAAGCCGGGATTGGGGGCACTGAAGCTTTCTTT.

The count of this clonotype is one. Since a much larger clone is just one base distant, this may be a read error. CDR3 region: CASSHVLGYEKLFF. The CDR3 region has the DNA TGTGCCAGCAGCCATGTTTTAGGGTATGAAAAACTGTTTTTT. This chain connects TRBV14 to TRBJ1-4; D not resolved. With 3 bases removed from V and 6 bases from J, the gap between germline ends came to 11 bases. The CDR3 totals 14 residues. Germline assignment: CDR1 SGHDN and CDR2 FVKESK.

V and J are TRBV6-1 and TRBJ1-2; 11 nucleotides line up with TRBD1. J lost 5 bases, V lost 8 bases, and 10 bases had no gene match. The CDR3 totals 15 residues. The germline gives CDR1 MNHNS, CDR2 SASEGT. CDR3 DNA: TGTGCCAGCCTGGGGGGACAGGGGGTGGAGTATGGCTACACCTTC. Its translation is CASLGGQGVEYGYTF.

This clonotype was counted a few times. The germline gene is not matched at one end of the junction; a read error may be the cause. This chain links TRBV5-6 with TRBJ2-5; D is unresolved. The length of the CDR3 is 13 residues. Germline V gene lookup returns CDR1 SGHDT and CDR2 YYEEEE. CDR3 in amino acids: CAISLGTEETQYF. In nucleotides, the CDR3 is TGTGCCATCAGCTTGGGAACAGAAGAGACCCAGTACTTC.

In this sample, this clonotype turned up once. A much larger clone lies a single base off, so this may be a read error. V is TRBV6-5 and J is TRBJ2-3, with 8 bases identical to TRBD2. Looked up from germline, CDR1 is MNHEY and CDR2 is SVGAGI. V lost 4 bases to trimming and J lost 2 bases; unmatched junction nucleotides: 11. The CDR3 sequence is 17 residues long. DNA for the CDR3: TGTGCCAGCAGTTTAACGGGGGGGGGGGGGGCCACAGATACGCAGTATTTT. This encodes CASSLTGGGGATDTQYF.

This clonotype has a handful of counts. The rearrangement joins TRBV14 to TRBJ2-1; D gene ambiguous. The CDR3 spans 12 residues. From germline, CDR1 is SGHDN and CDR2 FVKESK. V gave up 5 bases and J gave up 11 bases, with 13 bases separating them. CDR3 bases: TGTGCCAGCAGCTTCCAGCACAGCCAGCAGTTCTTC. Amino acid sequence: CASSFQHSQQFF.

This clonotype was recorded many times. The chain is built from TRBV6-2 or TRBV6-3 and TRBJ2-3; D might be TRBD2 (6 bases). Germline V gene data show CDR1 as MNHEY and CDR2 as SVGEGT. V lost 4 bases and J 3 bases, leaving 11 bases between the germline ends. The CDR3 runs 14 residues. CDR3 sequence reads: CASSSPGVTDTQYF. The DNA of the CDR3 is TGTGCCAGCAGTTCACCGGGAGTAACAGATACGCAGTATTTT.

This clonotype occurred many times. CDR3: CASSSNLIGELFF. CDR3 DNA: TGTGCCAGCAGTTCCAATTTAATCGGGGAGCTGTTTTTT. The chain combines TRBV12-3 or TRBV12-4 with TRBJ2-2; D uncertain. Trimming left V 4 bases short and J 7 bases short, with 10 bases between. The CDR3 is 13 amino acids.

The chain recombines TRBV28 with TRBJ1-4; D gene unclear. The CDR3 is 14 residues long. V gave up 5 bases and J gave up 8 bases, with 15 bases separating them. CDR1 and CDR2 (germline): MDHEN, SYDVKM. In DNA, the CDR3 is TGTGCCAGCAGTCTAGACCCTCAGCGGGAAAAACTGTTTTTT. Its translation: CASSLDPQREKLFF.

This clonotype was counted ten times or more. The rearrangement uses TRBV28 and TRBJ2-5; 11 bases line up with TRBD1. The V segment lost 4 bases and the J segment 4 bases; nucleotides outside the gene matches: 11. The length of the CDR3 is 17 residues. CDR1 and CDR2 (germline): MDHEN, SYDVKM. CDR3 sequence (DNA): TGTGCCAGCAGTTGGACAACCGGGACAGGGGGGGCAGAGACCCAGTACTTC. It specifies CASSWTTGTGGAETQYF. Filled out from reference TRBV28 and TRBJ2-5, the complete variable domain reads DVKVTQSSRYLVKRTGEKVFLECVQDMDHENMFWYRQDPGLGLRLIYFSYDVKMKEKGDIPEGYSVSREKKERFSLILESASTNQTSMYLCASSWTTGTGGAETQYFGPGTRLLVL.

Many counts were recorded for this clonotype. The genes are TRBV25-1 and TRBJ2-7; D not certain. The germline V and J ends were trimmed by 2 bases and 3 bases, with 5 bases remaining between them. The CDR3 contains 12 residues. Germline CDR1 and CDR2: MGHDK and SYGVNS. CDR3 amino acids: CASSEGYYEQYF. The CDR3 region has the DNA TGTGCCAGCAGTGAAGGATACTACGAGCAGTACTTC.

CDR3 residues: CASSHRTGGNTEAFF. CDR3 bases: TGCGCCAGCAGCCATAGGACAGGGGGTAACACTGAAGCTTTCTTT. The chain links TRBV5-1 to TRBJ1-1; 10 nucleotides line up with TRBD1. The CDR3 has 15 amino acids. From germline, CDR1 is SGHRS and CDR2 YFSETQ. V lost 4 bases and J lost 2; bases outside the gene matches: 5.

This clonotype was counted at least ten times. CDR3 amino acids: CASSLKASGRHRRSYNEQFF. DNA for the CDR3: TGTGCCAGCAGTTTAAAGGCTAGCGGGAGGCACCGCCGCTCCTACAATGAGCAGTTCTTC. The chain employs TRBV27 and TRBJ2-1; 11 nucleotides agree with TRBD2. This CDR3 region has 20 residues. The trim removed 2 bases at V and 0 bases at J, leaving 12 bases unmatched. Germline-derived CDR1 and CDR2 are MNHEY and SMNVEV (reference sequence).

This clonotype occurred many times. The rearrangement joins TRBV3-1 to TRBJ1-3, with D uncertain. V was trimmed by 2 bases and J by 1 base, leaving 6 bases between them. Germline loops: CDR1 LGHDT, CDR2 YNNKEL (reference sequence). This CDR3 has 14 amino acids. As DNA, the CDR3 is TGTGCCAGCAGCCAATGGGGATCTGGAAACACCATATATTTT. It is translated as CASSQWGSGNTIYF.

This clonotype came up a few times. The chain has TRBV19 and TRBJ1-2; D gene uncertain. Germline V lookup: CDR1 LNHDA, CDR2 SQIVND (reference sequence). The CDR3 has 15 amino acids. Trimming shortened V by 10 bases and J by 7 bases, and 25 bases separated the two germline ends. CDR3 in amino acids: CATDRRQSRRRGYTF. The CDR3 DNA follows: TGTGCCACTGACCGGCGCCAATCTCGCCGTCGTGGCTACACCTTC.

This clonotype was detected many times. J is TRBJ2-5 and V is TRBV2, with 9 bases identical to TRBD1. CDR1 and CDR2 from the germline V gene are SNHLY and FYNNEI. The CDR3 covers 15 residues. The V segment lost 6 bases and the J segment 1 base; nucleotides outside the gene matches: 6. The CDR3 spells CASRLQGAVQETQYF. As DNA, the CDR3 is TGTGCCAGCAGACTACAGGGGGCCGTCCAAGAGACCCAGTACTTC. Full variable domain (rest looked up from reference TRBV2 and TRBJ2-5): EPEVTQTPSHQVTQMGQEVILRCVPISNHLYFYWYRQILGQKVEFLVSFYNNEISEKSEIFDDQFSVERPDGSNFTLKIRSTKLEDSAMYFCASRLQGAVQETQYFGPGTRLLVL.